This T cell receptor beta chain came from a study of T cell changes during pregnancy in multiple sclerosis. Assay used: immunoSEQ multiplex PCR; TCRdb lists only in-frame clones, some missing. The repertoire holds roughly 110,000 clones, with 92% as singletons. The V end was cut by 1 base, the J end by 2 bases, with 12 bases between. CDR3 length: 15 residues. Germline loops: CDR1 SGHAT, CDR2 FQNNGV. This receptor was obtained from a female donor with multiple sclerosis, enrolled in a pregnancy study. The chain uses TRBV11-2 and TRBJ2-7; unclear D gene. This material consisted of peripheral blood, taken in the third trimester of pregnancy. CDR3 sequence reads: CASSLGPGSPYEQYF. As DNA, the CDR3 is TGTGCCAGCAGCTTAGGTCCGGGTTCTCCCTACGAGCAGTACTTC.